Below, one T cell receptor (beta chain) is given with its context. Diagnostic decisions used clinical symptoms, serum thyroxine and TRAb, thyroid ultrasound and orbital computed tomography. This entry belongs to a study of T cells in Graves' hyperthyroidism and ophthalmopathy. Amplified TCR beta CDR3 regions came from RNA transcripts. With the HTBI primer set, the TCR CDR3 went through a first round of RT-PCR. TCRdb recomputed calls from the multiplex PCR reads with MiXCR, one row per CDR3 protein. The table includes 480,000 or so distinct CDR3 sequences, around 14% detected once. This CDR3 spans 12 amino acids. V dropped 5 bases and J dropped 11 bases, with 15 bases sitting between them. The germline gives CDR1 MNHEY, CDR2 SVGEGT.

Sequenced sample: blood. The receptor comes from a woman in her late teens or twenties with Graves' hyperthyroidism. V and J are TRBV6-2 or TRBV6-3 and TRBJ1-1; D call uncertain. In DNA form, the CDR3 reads TGTGCCAGCAGTGCTACTAGTCTCCGTGCTTTCTTT. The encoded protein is CASSATSLRAFF.